Below, one T cell receptor beta chain is given with its context. The antigen remains undetermined. The junction shows a germline mismatch at one end, possibly a read error. TCRdb used MiXCR to call clones anew from the PCR reads. Of about 93,000 clones listed, roughly 13% are singletons. Germline V gene data show CDR1 as SGHTA and CDR2 as FQGNSA. The CDR3 runs to 14 residues. The data originate from a study of metastatic and nonmetastatic thyroid tumors. As for the study in general: Blood and tumor or nodule tissue repertoires from malignant and benign thyroid patients were compared.

Not a single patient had been given any form of treatment at any point before undergoing thyroid surgery. Regarding the study as a whole: Significantly higher TCR beta diversity was reportedly seen in malignant thyroid tumors than benign nodules, in blood and tumor.

The receptor's source is a female donor with papillary thyroid cancer or a benign thyroid nodule (not recorded which). Some clones in this sample may be carry-over from other donors' samples. The chain links TRBV7-2 to TRBJ2-7, with 8 bases identical to TRBD1. The specimen was blood. CDR3 amino acids: CASSSGTGPYDQYF. The CDR3 coding sequence is TGCGCCAGCAGCTCCGGGACAGGCCCTTACGATCAGTACTTC.